Each of the 27 T cell receptor beta chains below was sequenced from the same sample in a study of T cells after yellow fever vaccination. TCRdb fed the 5' RACE reads into MiXCR, producing one record per CDR3 protein. The sample lists roughly 340,000 distinct CDR3 sequences; 8.7% were seen once. The sequencing used PBMCs, collected on the day of the first yellow fever vaccination. The receptors were gathered from a man aged 18 to 29 who received the YFV17D yellow fever vaccine.

The rearrangement uses TRBV5-6 and TRBJ2-1, with a tentative D call TRBD2 (5 bases). Germline loops: CDR1 SGHDT, CDR2 YYEEEE. Trimming took off 3 bases at V and 9 bases at J, with 10 bases between the two ends. There are 12 residues in the CDR3. CDR3 coding DNA: TGTGCCAGCAGCTCCGGACTGGGTGAGCAGTTCTTC. Its protein is CASSSGLGEQFF.

This clonotype has a handful of counts. The chain links TRBV5-5 to TRBJ2-7, with TRBD1 identical over 9 bases. V dropped 4 bases and J dropped 4; count of bases not matched to a gene: 6. The CDR3 runs to 14 residues. Germline V gene sequence: CDR1 SGHKS, CDR2 YYEKEE (reference sequence). As DNA, the CDR3 is TGTGCCAGCAGCCGTCCCGGGACAGGGTACGAGCAGTACTTC. Translating it yields CASSRPGTGYEQYF.

The CDR3 spells CASSLGGGRAGKNIQYF. As DNA, the CDR3 is TGTGCCAGCAGCTTGGGGGGGGGCAGGGCCGGCAAAAACATTCAGTACTTC. This chain uses TRBV5-5 with TRBJ2-4; D is perhaps TRBD2 (7 bases). V was pared by 0 bases and J by 3 bases, with 16 bases between. CDR1 and CDR2 from the germline V gene are SGHKS and YYEKEE (reference sequence). This CDR3 spans 17 amino acids.

This clonotype was observed a few times. The chain combines TRBV12-3 or TRBV12-4 with TRBJ2-6; D ambiguous. This CDR3 has 15 residues. V was trimmed by 6 bases and J by 3 bases, leaving 12 bases between them. In DNA form, the CDR3 reads TGTGCCAGCAGGCCAGCACCAGGTGGGGCCAACGTCCTGACTTTC. This codes for CASRPAPGGANVLTF.

This clonotype was detected many times. One end of the junction fails to match germline, which may point to a read error. The chain uses TRBV6-5 and TRBJ1-1; D gene unclear. Germline assignment: CDR1 MNHEY and CDR2 SVGAGI. The CDR3 is 14 amino acids. This CDR3 reads CASSLQTGNTEVFF. As DNA, the CDR3 is TGTGCCAGCAGTTTGCAGACGGGGAACACTGAAGTTTTCTTT.

This clonotype has a handful of counts. The V gene is TRBV5-4, the J gene TRBJ1-2, with D unresolved. Trimming removed 1 base at V and 6 bases at J, with 7 bases between. Germline CDR1 SGHNT, CDR2 YYREEE (reference sequence). The CDR3 spans 12 residues. The CDR3 here is CASSLPFDGYTF. CDR3 DNA: TGTGCCAGCAGCTTGCCATTCGATGGCTACACCTTC.

This clonotype was seen at least ten times. The chain employs TRBV5-1 and TRBJ2-5; possibly TRBD1 for D (6 bases). Trimming took off 3 bases at V and 0 bases at J, with 9 bases between the two ends. Germline CDR1 reads SGHRS; CDR2 reads YFSETQ. The CDR3 runs 14 residues. The CDR3 bases are TGCGCCAGCAGCTCCCAGGGGAACCAAGAGACCCAGTACTTC. This sequence encodes CASSSQGNQETQYF.

This clonotype was detected a few times. The chain couples TRBV6-1 to TRBJ1-1; no clear D. The V gene's germline CDR1 is MNHNS and CDR2 SASEGT. Trimming cost V 2 bases and J 3 bases, with 7 bases left between them. The CDR3 is 13 amino acids. The CDR3 region has the DNA TGTGCCAGCAGTGAATACAGTTACACTGAAGCTTTCTTT. It is translated as CASSEYSYTEAFF.

This clonotype was observed many times. The rearrangement uses TRBV7-3 and TRBJ2-1, with D perhaps TRBD1 (5 bases). The CDR3 sequence is 15 residues long. The ends were cut back, 3 bases at V and 1 base at J, with 10 bases in the middle. The V gene's germline CDR1 is SGHTA and CDR2 FQGTGA. The CDR3 sequence is CASSFQGSSYNEQFF. The CDR3 coding sequence is TGTGCCAGCAGCTTTCAGGGAAGTTCCTACAATGAGCAGTTCTTC.

The sample holds many counts of this clonotype. CDR3 nucleotide sequence: TGTGCCAGCAGCTTCTATGAGGCCGGAGAGACCCAGTACTTC. It codes for CASSFYEAGETQYF. The chain employs TRBV11-2 and TRBJ2-5, with D hard to call. Germline V lookup: CDR1 SGHAT, CDR2 FQNNGV. The CDR3 contains 14 residues. Trimming cost V 3 bases and J 4 bases, with 12 bases left between them.

This clonotype came up many times. J is TRBJ1-1 and V is TRBV7-3; D is ambiguous. V was shortened by 1 base and J by 8 bases, with 11 bases between the two germline ends. Germline loops: CDR1 SGHTA, CDR2 FQGTGA. The CDR3 runs to 13 residues. The CDR3 DNA is TGTGCCAGCAGCTTAAAAGGCAGTCAAGAAGCTTTCTTT. As protein: CASSLKGSQEAFF. The full variable domain, its missing parts supplied by reference TRBV7-3 and TRBJ1-1, is GAGVSQTPSNKVTEKGKYVELRCDPISGHTALYWYRQSLGQGPEFLIYFQGTGAADDSGLPNDRFFAVRPEGSVSTLKIQRTERGDSAVYLCASSLKGSQEAFFGQGTRLTVV.

This clonotype was detected only a few times. This may come from a read error, since a much larger clone is one base off. In DNA form, the CDR3 reads TGCGCCAGCAGCCCCGGGACTAGCGGGGGCCAAGAGACCCAGTACTTC. It is translated as CASSPGTSGGQETQYF. The chain couples TRBV5-1 to TRBJ2-5, with 14 nucleotides matching TRBD2. The junction had 3 bases not matched to a gene; V was cut back by 4 bases and J by 1 base. The CDR3 runs to 16 residues. Germline V gene data show CDR1 as SGHRS and CDR2 as YFSETQ.

In this sample, this clonotype turned up a few times. The genes are TRBV30 and TRBJ2-1; TRBD2 aligns across 8 bases. Germline CDR1 and CDR2: GTSNPN and SVGIG (reference sequence). The CDR3 is made up of 16 amino acids. V trimming: 0 bases; J trimming: 1 base; junction bases outside the gene matches: 5. The CDR3 DNA is TGTGCCTGGAGTGTACTCGGGGGGGCATCCTACAATGAGCAGTTCTTC. Encoded protein: CAWSVLGGASYNEQFF.

There are a few counts of this clonotype. This sequence joins TRBV11-2 and TRBJ2-5; 9 bases line up with TRBD1. Germline CDR1 reads SGHAT; CDR2 reads FQNNGV. The CDR3 extends over 13 amino acids. After removal of 3 bases from V and 5 bases from J, the junction contained 1 base not matched to a gene. DNA for the CDR3: TGTGCCAGCAGCTTCGGACAGGGGGAGACCCAGTACTTC. It translates to CASSFGQGETQYF. Drawing the rest from reference TRBV11-2 and TRBJ2-5, the complete variable domain is EAGVAQSPRYKIIEKRQSVAFWCNPISGHATLYWYQQILGQGPKLLIQFQNNGVVDDSQLPKDRFSAERLKGVDSTLKIQPAKLEDSAVYLCASSFGQGETQYFGPGTRLLVL.

The rearrangement links TRBV19 to TRBJ2-1; 7 nucleotides align to TRBD1. This CDR3 has 14 residues. V shed 7 bases, J shed 6 bases, and the junction held 9 bases outside the gene matches. Germline CDR1 reads LNHDA; CDR2 reads SQIVND (reference sequence). The CDR3 nucleotides are TGTGCCAGTACCAGGGGGATAGTAGGCAATGAGCAGTTCTTC. Amino acids: CASTRGIVGNEQFF.

This clonotype was seen a handful of times. The V gene is TRBV27, the J gene TRBJ2-5; TRBD2 agrees at 12 bases. Per germline, CDR1 MNHEY and CDR2 SMNVEV (reference sequence). This CDR3 has 17 residues. V lost 2 bases to trimming and J lost 5 bases; unmatched junction nucleotides: 9. The CDR3 loop is CASSLMLAGGPGETQYF. CDR3 DNA: TGTGCCAGCAGTTTAATGCTAGCGGGGGGGCCAGGGGAGACCCAGTACTTC.

The chain uses TRBV21-1 and TRBJ2-1; TRBD1 is the table's D call and was not checked against the DNA. TRBV21-1 is shown as a pseudogene. The CDR3 is 15 amino acids. CDR3 region: CASSKPGQGAAEQFF. The CDR3 bases are TGTGCCAGCAGCAAACCGGGACAGGGTGCAGCGGAGCAGTTCTTC.

The chain employs TRBV7-2 and TRBJ1-5, with D possibly TRBD1 on 6 matching bases. Germline-derived CDR1 and CDR2 are SGHTA and FQGNSA. This CDR3 spans 14 amino acids. The V end lost 7 bases, the J end lost 4 bases, and 14 bases lay between the germline ends. The CDR3: CASNFGTPNQPQHF. CDR3 nucleotides: TGTGCCAGCAATTTCGGGACACCGAATCAGCCCCAGCATTTT.

This clonotype has ten or more counts. The V call is TRBV6-5, the J call TRBJ2-1; 11 bases are shared with TRBD2. The V gene end was trimmed by 3 bases and the J gene end by 7 bases; junction bases not matched to a gene: 11. The CDR3 covers 17 residues. Germline V gene lookup returns CDR1 MNHEY and CDR2 SVGAGI. The CDR3 DNA is TGTGCCAGCAGTTATACCCCGGGTAGCGGGGGGGAAAATGAGCAGTTCTTC. It specifies CASSYTPGSGGENEQFF.

The chain employs TRBV6-1 and TRBJ2-3; D gene unclear. Germline CDR1 is MNHNS and CDR2 is SASEGT. This CDR3 has 13 amino acids. V dropped 5 bases and J dropped 6 bases, with 12 bases sitting between them. The CDR3, as DNA: TGTGCCAGCAGTCTCATCAGGTCCGATACGCAGTATTTT. Translated: CASSLIRSDTQYF.

The V and J genes are TRBV18 and TRBJ1-2; D is perhaps TRBD1 (5 bases). The germline V gene encodes CDR1 KGHSH and CDR2 LQKENI. The CDR3 extends over 15 amino acids. V lost 3 bases to trimming and J lost 6 bases, with 17 bases between them. CDR3 residues: CASSPLQDGPNGYTF. In nucleotides, the CDR3 is TGTGCCAGCTCACCTTTACAGGACGGACCAAATGGCTACACCTTC. Combining the CDR3 with reference TRBV18 and TRBJ1-2 gives the whole variable domain NAGVMQNPRHLVRRRGQEARLRCSPMKGHSHVYWYRQLPEEGLKFMVYLQKENIIDESGMPKERFSAEFPKEGPSILRIQQVVRGDSAAYFCASSPLQDGPNGYTFGSGTRLTVV.

This clonotype has a count of ten or more. The chain combines TRBV10-3 with TRBJ1-4, with D perhaps TRBD1 (5 bases). This CDR3 has 15 amino acids. Trimming stripped 8 bases from V and 6 bases from J, with 19 bases between. Germline assignment: CDR1 ENHRY and CDR2 SYGVKD. DNA for the CDR3: TGTGCCATCGCACCCGACGACAGCAAATATGAAAAACTGTTTTTT. Protein sequence: CAIAPDDSKYEKLFF.

This chain joins TRBV6-1 and TRBJ2-1, with a tentative D call TRBD2 (5 bases). The CDR3 extends over 16 amino acids. Germline loops: CDR1 MNHNS, CDR2 SASEGT. Trimming stripped 6 bases from V and 0 bases from J, with 15 bases between. Here the CDR3 DNA reads TGTGCCAGCAGCAGGTGGACTTCCAGCTCCTACAATGAGCAGTTCTTC. Encoded protein: CASSRWTSSSYNEQFF.

The rearrangement joins TRBV6-5 to TRBJ2-1, with 9 bases fitting TRBD1. Germline trimming cut 1 base from V and 9 bases from J; bases unmatched to any gene: 10. CDR1 is MNHEY and CDR2 is SVGAGI in the germline V gene. The CDR3 loop spans 16 amino acids. The CDR3 DNA reads TGTGCCAGCAGTTACTGGACAGGGGCCACGGGGATTGAGCAGTTCTTC. The encoded protein is CASSYWTGATGIEQFF.

The rearrangement links TRBV9 to TRBJ2-3, with D perhaps matching TRBD1 (5 bases). The V end was cut by 3 bases, the J end by 2 bases, with 10 bases between. The CDR3 is 14 residues long. Germline V gives CDR1 SGDLS, CDR2 YYNGEE. CDR3 loop: CASSGRGTTDTQYF. CDR3 nucleotide sequence: TGTGCCAGCAGCGGAAGGGGCACCACAGATACGCAGTATTTT.

The genes are TRBV6-2 or TRBV6-3 and TRBJ2-2; a possible D gene is TRBD2 (7 bases). The CDR3 covers 15 residues. Between the trimmed V and J ends, which lost 7 bases and 5 bases, there was a span of 17 bases. CDR1 and CDR2 (germline): MNHEY, SVGEGT. This CDR3 reads CASTWGGAGTGELFF. The DNA of the CDR3 is TGTGCCAGCACCTGGGGGGGCGCCGGTACCGGGGAGCTGTTTTTT.

This clonotype was seen a few times. V and J are TRBV19 and TRBJ2-5; D is perhaps TRBD1 (6 bases). Trimming removed 7 bases from V and 5 bases from J, with 14 bases in between. Germline V CDR1 and CDR2: LNHDA, SQIVND (reference sequence). The CDR3 sequence is 13 residues long. Here the CDR3 reads CASTHRVGETQYF. The CDR3 DNA reads as TGTGCCAGTACCCACAGGGTCGGGGAGACCCAGTACTTC. Using reference TRBV19 and TRBJ2-5 for the parts outside the CDR3, the full variable domain is DGGITQSPKYLFRKEGQNVTLSCEQNLNHDAMYWYRQDPGQGLRLIYYSQIVNDFQKGDIAEGYSVSREKKESFPLTVTSAQKNPTAFYLCASTHRVGETQYFGPGTRLLVL.